In this sample, the clone carrying this T cell receptor (beta chain) turned up a few times. The antigen remains unidentified. This CDR3 has 13 residues. V was cut by 0 bases and J by 8 bases, with 8 bases left in between. Germline lookup yields CDR1 MGHRA and CDR2 YSYEKL. This entry is derived from a study of T-cell memory formation after mild COVID-19. In the study overall: The TCR clusters were mostly specific to one donor. Study results and caveats: CM and EM subsets held most contracting CD4+ clones; EMRA held CD8+ ones. Some clones that responded were present in memory (sampled pre-infection), which suggests cross-reactive memory joined.

TCRdb independently ran MiXCR on the 5' RACE reads; one entry per CDR3 protein. The data hold more than 75,000 distinct CDR3 sequences, with around 27% observed a single time. The receptor was derived from a man aged 18-30 years who had mild COVID-19 (a few samples of this study predate the infection). Cell type and time point are not known. This rearrangement joins TRBV4-1 to TRBJ2-1; perhaps TRBD2 as D (5 bases). Sequences were obtained from PBMCs or a T cell subset sorted from them (not recorded which). The CDR3, as DNA: TGCGCCAGCAGCCAAGAGAGGCGGGATGAGCAGTTCTTC. Protein: CASSQERRDEQFF.